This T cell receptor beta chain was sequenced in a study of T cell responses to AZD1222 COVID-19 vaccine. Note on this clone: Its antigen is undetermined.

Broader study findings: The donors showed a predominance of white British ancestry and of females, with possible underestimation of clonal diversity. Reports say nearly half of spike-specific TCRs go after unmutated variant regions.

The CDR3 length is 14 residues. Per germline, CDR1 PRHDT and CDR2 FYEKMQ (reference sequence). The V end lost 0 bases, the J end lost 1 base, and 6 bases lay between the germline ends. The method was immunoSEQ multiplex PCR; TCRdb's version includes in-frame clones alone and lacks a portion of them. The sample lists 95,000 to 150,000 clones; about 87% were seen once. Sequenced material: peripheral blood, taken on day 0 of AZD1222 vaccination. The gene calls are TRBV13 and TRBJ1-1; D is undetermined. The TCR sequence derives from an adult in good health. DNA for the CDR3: TGTGCCAGCAGCTTAGGCGGGGAGAACACTGAAGCTTTCTTT. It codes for CASSLGGENTEAFF.